This is a list of T cell receptor beta chains from one sample in a study of T cells expressing NK-cell markers. For each CDR3 protein, TCRdb gives one entry from its re-call of the 5' RACE reads, without DNA. The sample table sets out 550,000 to 600,000 distinct CDR3 sequences. Specimen: blood T cells: a sorted CD56 or NKG2C T cell subset, CD4+ or CD8+ T cells, or bulk PBMC T cells (not recorded which). The receptors were sampled from a man aged 18 to 35 in good health. Each CDR3 is given with its conserved first and last residue.

J	V	CDR3
TRBJ2-3	TRBV20-1	CSARDTTSGSLTDTQYF
TRBJ1-2	TRBV7-9	CASSLEGTGVNYGYTF
TRBJ2-3	TRBV29-1	CSVGVRGSNADTQYF
TRBJ2-1	TRBV9	CASSWGQGADEQFF
TRBJ2-2	TRBV12-3/TRBV12-4	CASRGGTRFPGELFF
TRBJ2-4	TRBV11-2	CASSLQVAKNIQYF
TRBJ2-2	TRBV29-1	CSVVRGSGTGELFF
TRBJ2-7	TRBV18	CASSPGQAEQYF
TRBJ2-7	TRBV15	CATGNRDYEQYF
TRBJ2-3	TRBV12-3/TRBV12-4	CASSPTPHGRGFTDTQYF
TRBJ2-1	TRBV25-1	CAVSTGTNNEQFF
TRBJ1-1	TRBV5-5	CASSSIGTENTEAFF
TRBJ2-2	TRBV29-1	CSGTFLGTGELFF
TRBJ1-1	TRBV20-1	CSARENSMNTEAFF
TRBJ2-5	TRBV12-5	CASVGRETQYF
TRBJ2-7	TRBV7-6	CASSLTGLAGASEQYF
TRBJ1-2	TRBV5-6	CASSLTGQVGYTF
TRBJ2-7	TRBV12-3/TRBV12-4	CASNPGLGGRAYEQYF
TRBJ2-1	TRBV5-5	CASSLPGLAGGNEQFF
TRBJ1-4	TRBV5-1	CASSFGQGREKLFF
TRBJ2-1	TRBV19	CASSMPMGRGDYNEQFF
TRBJ2-1	TRBV4-3	CASSIGTPSSYNEQFF
TRBJ2-1	TRBV6-2/TRBV6-3	CASSYAPRSYNEQFF
TRBJ2-1	TRBV3-1	CASSQDIASGRSGEQFF
TRBJ2-4	TRBV11-2	CASSPTTGTVGENIQYF
TRBJ2-1	TRBV7-2	CASSLFLVESSYNEQFF
TRBJ1-1	TRBV28	CASTGGHGYTEAFF
TRBJ2-1	TRBV7-9	CASSLAGLAGTNEQFF
TRBJ2-7	TRBV7-9	CASSLLRTSEDEQYF
TRBJ2-7	TRBV7-2	CASSLGGGRHSYEQYF
TRBJ1-5	TRBV10-3	CAISENHLFYSNQPQHF
TRBJ2-1	TRBV5-1	CASSLASSYNEQFF
TRBJ2-1	TRBV12-3/TRBV12-4	CASSLGGAIRAFF
TRBJ1-2	TRBV3-1	CASSSRGGNGYTF
TRBJ2-5	TRBV12-3/TRBV12-4	CASSDETQETQYF
TRBJ1-3	TRBV7-2	CASSPRGGDNTIYF